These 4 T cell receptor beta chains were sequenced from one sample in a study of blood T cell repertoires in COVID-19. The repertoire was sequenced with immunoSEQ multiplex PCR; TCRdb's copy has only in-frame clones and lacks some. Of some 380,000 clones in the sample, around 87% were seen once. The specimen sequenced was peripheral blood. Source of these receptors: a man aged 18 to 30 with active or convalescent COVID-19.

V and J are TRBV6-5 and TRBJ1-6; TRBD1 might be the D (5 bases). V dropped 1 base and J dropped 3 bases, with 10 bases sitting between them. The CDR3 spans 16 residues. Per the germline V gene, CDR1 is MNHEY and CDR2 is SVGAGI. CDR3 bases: TGTGCCAGCAGTTACTTTGGGCAGGGCTATAATTCACCCCTCCACTTT. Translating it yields CASSYFGQGYNSPLHF.

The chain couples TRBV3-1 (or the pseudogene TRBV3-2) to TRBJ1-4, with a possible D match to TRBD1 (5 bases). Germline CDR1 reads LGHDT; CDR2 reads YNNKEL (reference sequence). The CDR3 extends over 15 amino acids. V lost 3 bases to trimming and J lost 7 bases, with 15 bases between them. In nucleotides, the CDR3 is TGTGCCAGCAGCCACCTCGTGGCAGGGCCTGAAAAACTGTTTTTT. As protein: CASSHLVAGPEKLFF.

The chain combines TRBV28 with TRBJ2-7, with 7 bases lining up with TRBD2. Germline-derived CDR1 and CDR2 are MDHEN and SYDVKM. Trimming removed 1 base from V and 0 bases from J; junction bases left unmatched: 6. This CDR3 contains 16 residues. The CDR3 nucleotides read TGTGCCAGCAGTTTATCCTTATTAGCGGGCTCCTACGAGCAGTACTTC. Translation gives CASSLSLLAGSYEQYF.

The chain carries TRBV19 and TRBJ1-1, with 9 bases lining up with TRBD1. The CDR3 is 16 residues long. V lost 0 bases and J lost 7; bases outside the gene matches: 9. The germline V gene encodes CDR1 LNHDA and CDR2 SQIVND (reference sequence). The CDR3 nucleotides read TGTGCCAGTAGTATAGATCACAGTGTGGGACAGGGTGAAGCTTTCTTT. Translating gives CASSIDHSVGQGEAFF.